The clone carrying this T cell receptor (beta chain) was counted ten times or more. The data originate from a study of blood T cells in healthy people across ages. The CDR3 consists of 14 residues. Germline loops: CDR1 SQVTM, CDR2 ANQGSEA. Trimming took 5 bases from V and 4 from J; bases not matched to a gene: 7. For the second PCR, which ran for about 6 to 12 cycles, a sample-barcoded 5' primer and a J-beta primer mix were used. Each CDR3 protein gets one entry after TCRdb re-called the 5' RACE reads with MiXCR. This table holds roughly 1.7 million distinct CDR3 sequences, roughly 32% found once. The receptor's source is a woman younger than 45 in good health. The V and J genes are TRBV29-1 and TRBJ2-7; 11 positions match TRBD2. The sample was blood. The CDR3 reads CSVSPGLAVYEQYF. CDR3 DNA: TGCAGCGTTTCACCGGGACTAGCGGTTTACGAGCAGTACTTC.